The 26 T cell receptor delta chains below come from one sample, sequenced in a study of Vδ1+ human thymocytes. Study-wide points: Thymic TRG and TRD repertoires appeared highly polyclonal, with Gaussian CDR3 length distributions.

Extracted RNA was reverse transcribed into cDNA. Multiplex PCR used pooled V-gene forward primers and a constant-region reverse primer to amplify CDR3s. With CATT, TCRdb re-called clones from the multiplex PCR reads. The top ten clones hold 0.75% to 1% of a sample with 22,000 or so delta-chain clones, 7.5% to 9% of them seen once. Antigen specificity for these receptors is unknown. The sample was Vdelta1+ gamma-delta thymocytes from the thymus. This sample's subset: FACS-sorted CD3+ TCRalphabeta- TCRVdelta1+ TCRVdelta2- thymocytes. These receptors were taken from a child younger than two who had congenital heart surgery.

In this sample, this clone turned up a few times. The chain employs TRDV1 and TRDJ1; D gene uncertain. V lost 2 bases, J lost 5 bases, and 12 bases lay in between. CDR3 length: 14 amino acids. Germline V lookup: CDR1 TSWWSYY, CDR2 QGS. The DNA of the CDR3 is TGTGCTCTTGGGGAAGTCGGGTTGACTGATAAACTCATCTTT. Translating gives CALGEVGLTDKLIF.

This clone was seen more than once but under ten times. The V and J genes are TRDV1 and TRDJ1, with TRDD3 matching 10 bases. J gave up 0 bases and V 0 bases, and 13 bases lay outside the gene matches. Germline lookup yields CDR1 TSWWSYY and CDR2 QGS. The CDR3 sequence is 20 residues long. DNA of the CDR3: TGTGCTCTTGGGGAACTAGTATACGTACTGGGGGATTACTACACCGATAAACTCATCTTT. Amino acid sequence: CALGELVYVLGDYYTDKLIF.

A J gene of TRDJ1 was called, though the V gene was not. CDR3 size: 9 residues. CDR3 residues: CALGERLTF. The CDR3 DNA reads as TGTGCTCTTGGGGAACGCTTAACCTTC.

The chain recombines TRDV1 with TRDJ1; 8 positions agree with TRDD3. The CDR3 has 27 amino acids. The V and J ends lost 0 bases and 0 bases, in that order; junction bases with no gene match: 36. CDR1 TSWWSYY and CDR2 QGS come from the germline V gene. The CDR3 nucleotides are TGTGCTCTTGGGGAACTTGTGGGGGATCAAATTGTGAACAGACCGAGGAGGTGGGTCCTGTACACCGATAAACTCATCTTT. It yields the protein CALGELVGDQIVNRPRRWVLYTDKLIF.

Only a few counts were recorded for this clone. The chain has TRDV1 and TRDJ1; 7 bases agree with TRDD3. The V gene end was trimmed by 3 bases and the J gene end by 0 bases; junction bases not matched to a gene: 16. Germline V gene data show CDR1 as TSWWSYY and CDR2 as QGS. This CDR3 has 19 amino acids. This CDR3 reads CALGDPLRGIRPYTDKLIF. DNA of the CDR3: TGTGCTCTTGGGGACCCCCTACGGGGGATCCGTCCCTACACCGATAAACTCATCTTT.

This clone was seen a handful of times. The rearrangement uses TRDV1 and TRDJ1; 11 bases are shared with TRDD3. Looked up from germline, CDR1 is TSWWSYY and CDR2 is QGS. The CDR3 extends over 21 amino acids. V was clipped by 1 base and J by 1 base; unmatched bases: 17. CDR3 sequence (DNA): TGTGCTCTTGGGGAACCCACCGGCCTTCCTCTGGGGGATACTGCCACCGATAAACTCATCTTT. Residues: CALGEPTGLPLGDTATDKLIF.

Only a few counts were recorded for this clone. The J gene is TRDJ1, the V gene TRDV1; tentative D call: TRDD3 (7 bases). The CDR3 consists of 20 residues. The V end was cut by 2 bases, the J end by 0 bases, with 25 bases between. The germline gives CDR1 TSWWSYY, CDR2 QGS. This CDR3 is CALGEVAPTLDTGYTDKLIF. The CDR3 bases are TGTGCTCTTGGGGAAGTCGCTCCTACGCTGGATACGGGGTACACCGATAAACTCATCTTT.

In this sample, this clone is medium-sized. The V gene is TRDV2, the J gene TRDJ1; tentatively, D is TRDD1 or TRDD3 (5 bases each). This CDR3 comprises 17 residues. Trimming left V 0 bases short and J 5 bases short, with 21 bases between. Germline lookup yields CDR1 GEAIGNYY and CDR2 EKD. The CDR3 spells CACDTPKLAKFWDKLIF. The CDR3 DNA follows: TGTGCCTGTGACACCCCTAAACTGGCGAAATTTTGGGATAAACTCATCTTT.

The chain couples TRDV1 to TRDJ1; D possibly corresponds to TRDD3 (6 bases). Trimming took off 5 bases at V and 0 bases at J, with 25 bases between the two ends. The germline V gene encodes CDR1 TSWWSYY and CDR2 QGS. CDR3 size: 19 residues. Written as DNA, the CDR3 is TGTGCTCTTGGGTTCCGAGGGCGGCCGGGGGAAACCTACACCGATAAACTCATCTTT. Translated: CALGFRGRPGETYTDKLIF.

The rearrangement joins TRDV1 to TRDJ1, with 12 positions matching TRDD3. Trimming cost V 5 bases and J 0 bases; bases outside gene matches: 16. The CDR3 is 20 residues long. CDR1 and CDR2 from the germline V gene are TSWWSYY and QGS. DNA for the CDR3: TGTGCTCTTGGGAAGGAAATCCTACTGGGGGATACCCATTACACCGATAAACTCATCTTT. This sequence encodes CALGKEILLGDTHYTDKLIF.

In this sample, this clone turned up a few times. The chain links TRDV1 to TRDJ1, with D possibly being TRDD3 (6 bases). V was clipped by 4 bases and J by 11 bases, with 32 bases between them. The length of the CDR3 is 18 residues. Germline assignment: CDR1 TSWWSYY and CDR2 QGS. CDR3 nucleotides: TGTGCTCTTGGGGGAGTCAAAGGGGATCGACCTTTTAATATAACGCTCATCTTT. It yields the protein CALGGVKGDRPFNITLIF.

The chain is built from TRDV1 and TRDJ1; 9 nucleotides agree with TRDD3. The J gene, absent from TCRdb, was called here by matching the DNA to germline. The germline CDR1 and CDR2 sequences are TSWWSYY and QGS. Trimming removed 2 bases from V and 0 bases from J; junction bases left unmatched: 13. This CDR3 is 19 amino acids long. This chain's CDR3 is CALGEGNLGDPLYTDKLIF. The CDR3 nucleotides are TGTGCTCTTGGGGAAGGGAATCTGGGGGATCCCCTGTACACCGATAAACTCATCTTT.

V and J are TRDV1 and TRDJ1, with D perhaps TRDD3 (5 bases). TCRdb leaves out the J gene; it was filled in here by matching the DNA to germline. The ends were cut back, 0 bases at V and 0 bases at J, with 14 bases in the middle. This CDR3 region has 17 residues. CDR1 is TSWWSYY and CDR2 is QGS in the germline V gene. CDR3 DNA sequence: TGTGCTCTTGGGGAACTGTTGGGTGGGGCTTACACCGATAAACTCATCTTT. This gives the protein CALGELLGGAYTDKLIF.

The sample holds a few counts of this clone. This rearrangement joins TRDV1 to TRDJ1; D is uncertain. V gave up 7 bases and J gave up 0 bases, with 9 bases separating them. Germline CDR1 reads TSWWSYY; CDR2 reads QGS. The CDR3 consists of 13 residues. CDR3 nucleotides: TGTGCTCTTGTCAGCAGGTACACCGATAAACTCATCTTT. Its protein product is CALVSRYTDKLIF.

This clone has a handful of counts. The rearrangement uses TRDV1 and TRDJ1, with 7 nucleotides matching TRDD3. This CDR3 spans 19 amino acids. Germline CDR1 and CDR2: TSWWSYY and QGS. V was pared by 1 base and J by 0 bases, with 14 bases of the junction left unmatched. CDR3 DNA: TGTGCTCTTGGGGAACCCAACTATCACCTGGGGGCTTACACCGATAAACTCATCTTT. This encodes CALGEPNYHLGAYTDKLIF.

Regarding this clone: Distinct nucleotide sequences in the sample also encode this CDR3. This chain joins TRDV1 and TRDJ1, with 7 bases that match TRDD3. The CDR3 is 16 residues long. Germline V gene sequence: CDR1 TSWWSYY, CDR2 QGS. J lost 0 bases, V lost 4 bases, and 8 bases had no gene match. This CDR3 reads CALGARGIGDTDKLIF. The CDR3, as DNA: TGTGCTCTTGGGGCACGGGGGATCGGGGACACCGATAAACTCATCTTT.

This clone has just a few counts. The chain joins TRDV1 to TRDJ1; TRDD3 matches at 11 bases. Unmatched junction bases numbered 13, after V lost 4 bases and J lost 0 bases. This CDR3 region has 19 residues. Germline-derived CDR1 and CDR2 are TSWWSYY and QGS. This CDR3 is CALGVPPYWGIGNTDKLIF. CDR3 coding DNA: TGTGCTCTTGGGGTCCCCCCGTACTGGGGGATAGGGAACACCGATAAACTCATCTTT.

This clone occurred a few times. The rearrangement links TRDV1 to TRDJ1; D is possibly TRDD3 (5 bases). The germline gives CDR1 TSWWSYY, CDR2 QGS. CDR3 length equals 14 residues. V dropped 0 bases and J dropped 5 bases, with 10 bases sitting between them. Written as DNA, the CDR3 is TGTGCTCTTGGGGAACTAGTACTGGAGGATAAACTCATCTTT. It specifies CALGELVLEDKLIF.

V usage is TRDV1 and J usage is TRDJ1; 13 nucleotides match TRDD3. Germline V gene lookup returns CDR1 TSWWSYY and CDR2 QGS. The ends lost 4 bases at V and 8 bases at J; junction bases unmatched: 16. The CDR3 spans 18 residues. CDR3 protein: CALGGTRAQYWGIRKLIF. The CDR3 coding sequence is TGTGCTCTTGGGGGCACGCGCGCCCAGTACTGGGGGATACGCAAACTCATCTTT.

On this clone: A junction boundary mismatches the germline segment, possibly from a read error. The genes are TRDV1 and TRDJ1; tentatively, D is TRDD3 (5 bases). The germline V gene encodes CDR1 TSWWSYY and CDR2 QGS. This CDR3 has 16 amino acids. CDR3 DNA sequence: TGTGCTTTTGGGGAATGGCAACCTCCAGGGGCCGATAAACTCATCTTT. It translates to CAFGEWQPPGADKLIF.

The rearrangement links TRDV1 to TRDJ1, with 12 bases fitting TRDD3. The trim removed 0 bases at V and 2 bases at J, leaving 10 bases unmatched. The CDR3 extends over 19 amino acids. Germline CDR1 and CDR2: TSWWSYY and QGS. The CDR3 reads CALGELRLVLGDTTDKLIF. The CDR3 bases are TGTGCTCTTGGGGAACTTCGGCTCGTACTGGGGGATACAACCGATAAACTCATCTTT.

The rearrangement links TRDV1 to TRDJ1; TRDD3 aligns across 8 bases. The trim removed 2 bases at V and 4 bases at J, leaving 6 bases unmatched. Germline V CDR1 and CDR2: TSWWSYY, QGS. The CDR3 has 15 amino acids. The CDR3 protein is CALGESTGGRDKLIF. CDR3 sequence (DNA): TGTGCTCTTGGGGAAAGTACTGGGGGTCGCGATAAACTCATCTTT.

This chain links TRDV1 with TRDJ2; a weak D match, TRDD3 (5 bases). The J gene, left out of TCRdb, was set here by checking the DNA against germline. The CDR3 is made up of 15 amino acids. Per germline, CDR1 TSWWSYY and CDR2 QGS. V gave up 3 bases and J gave up 8 bases, with 16 bases separating them. The CDR3 reads CALGDSYPGAAQLFF. DNA of the CDR3: TGTGCTCTTGGGGACTCGTATCCGGGGGCGGCACAACTCTTCTTT.

The J gene is TRDJ1, the V gene TRDV1; 8 bases line up with TRDD3. V trimming: 2 bases; J trimming: 0 bases; junction bases outside the gene matches: 26. The CDR3 has 23 amino acids. CDR1 and CDR2 (germline): TSWWSYY, QGS. The CDR3 DNA reads TGTGCTCTTGGGGAAAGGGCATCCTCCGTACTGGGGGGGCGCATCCCGTACACCGATAAACTCATCTTT. Translated: CALGERASSVLGGRIPYTDKLIF.

J is TRDJ1 and V is TRDV1; 9 bases align to TRDD2. The ends lost 0 bases at V and 0 bases at J; junction bases unmatched: 20. Germline-derived CDR1 and CDR2 are TSWWSYY and QGS. The CDR3 loop spans 22 amino acids. The CDR3 is CALGELGLPTRLGDPYTDKLIF. CDR3 nucleotides: TGTGCTCTTGGGGAACTAGGCCTTCCTACGAGGTTGGGGGACCCGTACACCGATAAACTCATCTTT.

The chain is built from TRDV1 and TRDJ1; 7 positions match TRDD3. Germline assignment: CDR1 TSWWSYY and CDR2 QGS. CDR3 length: 16 residues. V trimming: 2 bases; J trimming: 0 bases; junction bases outside the gene matches: 6. Here the CDR3 DNA reads TGTGCTCTTGGGGAAGGTTCTGGGGGGTACACCGATAAACTCATCTTT. As protein: CALGEGSGGYTDKLIF.